Below, 9 T cell receptor beta chains from the same sample are listed, as sequenced in a study of cytomegalovirus exposure and HLA in healthy donors. The primer mix had 60 Vbeta and 13 Jbeta primers. The table came from immunoSEQ multiplex PCR; TCRdb's copy has only in-frame clones and leaves some out. The table has about 120,000 clones, around 73% seen once. Source material: PBMCs. The source of these receptors is a middle-aged woman in good health and CMV-seropositive.

Only one count was recorded for this clone. This rearrangement joins TRBV6-5 to TRBJ1-2; D is ambiguous. The V gene's germline CDR1 is MNHEY and CDR2 SVGAGI. The length of the CDR3 is 12 residues. The V end was cut by 0 bases, the J end by 10 bases, with 9 bases between. In nucleotides, the CDR3 is TGTGCCAGCAGTTACTCGAGGACTACCTACACCTTC. This gives the protein CASSYSRTTYTF.

This clone was picked up a small number of times. The rearrangement joins TRBV21-1 to TRBJ2-6; TRBD1 is taken as the D call from the table, unchecked against the DNA. TRBV21-1 is flagged as a pseudogene. The CDR3 is 17 amino acids. CDR3 loop: CASSKALGAVGANVLTF. Written as DNA, the CDR3 is TGTGCCAGCAGCAAAGCATTGGGGGCTGTTGGGGCCAACGTCCTGACTTTC.

The J gene is TRBJ1-1, the V gene TRBV4-3; D gene uncertain. The CDR3 length is 15 residues. V lost 0 bases and J 4 bases, leaving 12 bases between the germline ends. CDR1 is LGHNA, CDR2 YSLEER, per germline. CDR3 DNA: TGCGCCAGCAGCCAAGATGGGCACACCCCCACTGAAGCTTTCTTT. It yields the protein CASSQDGHTPTEAFF.

This chain links TRBV10-2 with TRBJ2-1; tentative D call: TRBD1 (6 bases). This CDR3 spans 15 amino acids. Germline V CDR1 and CDR2: WSHSY, SAAADI. V lost 4 bases and J 9 bases, leaving 19 bases between the germline ends. CDR3 region: CASSGENRESGEQFF. The CDR3 DNA is TGCGCCAGCAGTGGAGAGAACAGGGAGTCCGGTGAGCAGTTCTTC.

The chain uses TRBV19 and TRBJ1-4, with D tentatively TRBD1 (5 bases). The CDR3 runs 13 residues. V lost 4 bases and J 4 bases, leaving 7 bases between the germline ends. CDR1 and CDR2 from the germline V gene are LNHDA and SQIVND (reference sequence). CDR3 coding DNA: TGTGCCAGTAGTAAGGGGAATAATGAAAAACTGTTTTTT. It specifies CASSKGNNEKLFF.

The rearrangement links TRBV7-9 to TRBJ2-3; 10 nucleotides agree with TRBD2. V lost 2 bases, J lost 4 bases, and 6 bases stayed unmatched. Germline V gene data show CDR1 as SEHNR and CDR2 as FQNEAQ (reference sequence). The CDR3 length is 16 residues. CDR3 residues: CASSLTSGDLPDTQYF. CDR3 sequence (DNA): TGTGCCAGCAGCTTAACTAGCGGGGATCTTCCAGATACGCAGTATTTT.

This chain joins TRBV5-4 and TRBJ1-1; D gene ambiguous. This CDR3 is built from 15 residues. The germline V gene encodes CDR1 SGHNT and CDR2 YYREEE (reference sequence). V lost 4 bases and J 0 bases, leaving 13 bases between the germline ends. The DNA for the CDR3 is TGTGCCAGCAGCCCCGCAGGTTACATGAACACTGAAGCTTTCTTT. Translation gives CASSPAGYMNTEAFF.

The V gene is TRBV5-1, the J gene TRBJ2-2; D ambiguous. Germline CDR1 is SGHRS and CDR2 is YFSETQ. Between the trimmed V and J ends, which lost 3 bases and 3 bases, there was a span of 3 bases. This CDR3 contains 12 residues. CDR3 DNA: TGCGCCAGCAGCTCTGACACCGGGGAGCTGTTTTTT. Translation: CASSSDTGELFF.

The J gene is TRBJ1-1, the V gene TRBV5-1; maybe TRBD1 (6 bases). The CDR3 consists of 15 residues. The germline gives CDR1 SGHRS, CDR2 YFSETQ. V gave up 0 bases and J gave up 7 bases, with 16 bases separating them. CDR3 coding DNA: TGCGCCAGCAGCTTGGTATCCGCAGGGGCCCATGAAGCTTTCTTT. Translating it yields CASSLVSAGAHEAFF.